This T cell receptor (beta chain) is from a study of response to subunit inactivated influenza vaccine. Findings and limits, study-wide: A suggestion made by the authors is that each seasonal influenza vaccination recruits few new T cells.

TCRdb recomputed calls from the RT-PCR reads with MiXCR, one row per CDR3 protein. The data show a few hundred thousand distinct CDR3 sequences, approximately 9.9% seen once. In the case of this clonotype: What it binds is unknown.

The germline CDR1 and CDR2 sequences are KGHDR and SFDVKD. The CDR3 is 13 residues long. V lost 7 bases and J lost 2; bases outside the gene matches: 3. The starting material was PBMCs from blood, obtained roughly 48 days after vaccination. This chain connects TRBV24-1 to TRBJ2-7; the match to TRBD1 covers 8 bases. The receptor was derived from a man aged 50-60 years who received an inactivated influenza vaccine. CDR3 DNA: TGTGCCACCAGCAACAGGGGGACCTACGAGCAGTACTTC. Its protein is CATSNRGTYEQYF.